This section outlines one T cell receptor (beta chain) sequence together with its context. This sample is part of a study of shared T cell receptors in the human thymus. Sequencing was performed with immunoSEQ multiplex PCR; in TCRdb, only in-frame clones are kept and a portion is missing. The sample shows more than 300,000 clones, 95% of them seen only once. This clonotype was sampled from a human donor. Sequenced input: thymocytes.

In DNA, the CDR3 is TGTGCCAGCAGCTTAGGGCTGATGAAGGTGAACACTGAAGCTTTCTTT. This codes for CASSLGLMKVNTEAFF. The gene calls are TRBV7-2 and TRBJ1-1, with D hard to call. The germline V and J ends were trimmed by 1 base and 0 bases, with 12 bases remaining between them. The CDR3 sequence is 16 residues long. Germline CDR1 is SGHTA and CDR2 is FQGNSA.